This TCR beta chain is from a study of T cell changes during pregnancy in multiple sclerosis (dated by TCRdb to the late 2010s). With regard to the full study: In women with multiple sclerosis, the researchers looked at how the T cell repertoire shifted as pregnancy progressed.

Receptor amplification or capture employed the immunoSEQ multiplex PCR assay. TCRdb re-hosts the immuneACCESS table, in-frame sequences only. Its copies lack some clones; in the studies checked, an unresolved V gene accounts for under half of them, and the cause for the rest is not known. This sample is represented by tens of thousands of clones; less than 95% of them were singletons. The ten largest clonotypes hold under 0.75% of the sample. The germline V gene (reference sequence) yields LNHDA for CDR1 and SQIVND for CDR2. V and J are trimmed by 7 bases and 5 bases, and the gene matches miss 7 bases of the junction. Measured from the cysteine to the phenylalanine, the CDR3 is 14 residues long. Only the CDR3 DNA is retained, 42 bases long and in frame from the first base. With regard to this clone: This receptor's antigen is unknown. Per-base quality was not reported, and no clone a single base away is much larger than it.

Sample: CD4+ T cells from peripheral blood mononuclear cells, taken in the third trimester of pregnancy. The receptor comes from a female donor in good health, enrolled as a control in a pregnancy study. This chain is built from TRBV19 and TRBJ2-2; 7 central nucleotides agree with TRBD2. The nucleotides read TGTGCCAGTAAGAAGCGGGGCATGACCGGGGAGCTGTTTTTT. Its coded protein is CASKKRGMTGELFF.